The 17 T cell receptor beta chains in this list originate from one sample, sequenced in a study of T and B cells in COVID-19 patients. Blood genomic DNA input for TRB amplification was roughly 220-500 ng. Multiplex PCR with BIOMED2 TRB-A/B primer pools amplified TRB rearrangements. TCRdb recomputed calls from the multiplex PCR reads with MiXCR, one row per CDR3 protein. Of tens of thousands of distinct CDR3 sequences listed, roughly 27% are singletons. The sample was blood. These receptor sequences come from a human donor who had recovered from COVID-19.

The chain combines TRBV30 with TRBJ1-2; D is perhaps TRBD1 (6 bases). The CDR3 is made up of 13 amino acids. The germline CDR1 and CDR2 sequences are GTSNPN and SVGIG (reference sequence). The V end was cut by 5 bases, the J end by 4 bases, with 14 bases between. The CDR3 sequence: CAWAPTGLYGYTF. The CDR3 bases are TGTGCCTGGGCCCCCACAGGGCTCTATGGCTACACCTTC.

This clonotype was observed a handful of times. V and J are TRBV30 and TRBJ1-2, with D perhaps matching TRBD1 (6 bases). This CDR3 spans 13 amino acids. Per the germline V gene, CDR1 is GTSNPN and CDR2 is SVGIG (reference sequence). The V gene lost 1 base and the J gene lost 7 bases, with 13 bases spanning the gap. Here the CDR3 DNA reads TGTGCCTGGAGTGGGTGGGGCAGGGGTGGCTACACCTTC. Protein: CAWSGWGRGGYTF.

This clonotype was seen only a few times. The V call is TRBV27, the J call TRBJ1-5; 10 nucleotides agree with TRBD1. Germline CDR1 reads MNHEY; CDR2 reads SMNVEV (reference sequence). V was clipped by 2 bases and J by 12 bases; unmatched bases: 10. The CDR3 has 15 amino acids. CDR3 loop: CASSLLTGGRLIQHF. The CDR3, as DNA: TGTGCCAGCAGTTTACTGACAGGGGGCCGACTAATCCAGCATTTT.

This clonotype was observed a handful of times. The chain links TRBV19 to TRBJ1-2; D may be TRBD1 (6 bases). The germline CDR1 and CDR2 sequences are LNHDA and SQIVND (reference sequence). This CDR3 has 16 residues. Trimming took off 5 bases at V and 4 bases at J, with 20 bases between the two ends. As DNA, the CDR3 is TGTGCCAGTAGTCGGCCGGGGGCGAAAGAGGTCTATGGCTACACCTTC. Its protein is CASSRPGAKEVYGYTF.

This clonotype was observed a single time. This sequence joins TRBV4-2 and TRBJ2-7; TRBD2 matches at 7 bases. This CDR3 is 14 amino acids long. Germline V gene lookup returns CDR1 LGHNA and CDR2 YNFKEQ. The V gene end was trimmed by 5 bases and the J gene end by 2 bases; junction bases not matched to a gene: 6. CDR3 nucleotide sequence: TGTGCCAGCAGCGTTCCGGGACTACCCTACGAGCAGTACTTC. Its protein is CASSVPGLPYEQYF.

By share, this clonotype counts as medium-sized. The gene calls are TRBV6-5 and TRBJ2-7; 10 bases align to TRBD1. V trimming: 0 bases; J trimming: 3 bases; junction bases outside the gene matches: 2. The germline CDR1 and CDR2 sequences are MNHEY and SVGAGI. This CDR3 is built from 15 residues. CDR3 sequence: CASSYSRTGGYEQYF. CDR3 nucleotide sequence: TGTGCCAGCAGTTACTCGAGGACAGGGGGCTACGAGCAGTACTTC.

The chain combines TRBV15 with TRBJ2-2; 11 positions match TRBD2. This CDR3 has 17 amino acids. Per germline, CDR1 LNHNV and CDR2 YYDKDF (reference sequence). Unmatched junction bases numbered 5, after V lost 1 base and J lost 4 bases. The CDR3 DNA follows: TGTGCCACCAGCAGAGGTAGCGGGGGGGCCGGCACCGGGGAGCTGTTTTTT. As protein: CATSRGSGGAGTGELFF.

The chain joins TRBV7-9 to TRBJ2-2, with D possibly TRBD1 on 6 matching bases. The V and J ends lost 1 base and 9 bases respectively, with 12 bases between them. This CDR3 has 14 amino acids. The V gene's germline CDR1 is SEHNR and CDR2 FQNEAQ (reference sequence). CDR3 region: CASSLDQGWRELFF. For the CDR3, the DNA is TGTGCCAGCAGCTTAGACCAGGGGTGGAGGGAGCTGTTTTTT.

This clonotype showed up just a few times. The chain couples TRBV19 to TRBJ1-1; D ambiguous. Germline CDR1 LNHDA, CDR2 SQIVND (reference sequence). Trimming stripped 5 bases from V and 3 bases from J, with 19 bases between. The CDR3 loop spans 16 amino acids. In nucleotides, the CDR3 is TGTGCCAGTAGTTTCCAAAGCCACCGGGTGGACACTGAAGCTTTCTTT. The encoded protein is CASSFQSHRVDTEAFF.

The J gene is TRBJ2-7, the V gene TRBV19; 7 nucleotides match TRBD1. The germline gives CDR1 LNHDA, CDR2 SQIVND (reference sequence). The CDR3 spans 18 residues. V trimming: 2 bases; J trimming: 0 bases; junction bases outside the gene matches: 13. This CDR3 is CASSIKQGITSFSYEQYF. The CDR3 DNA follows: TGTGCCAGTAGTATAAAACAGGGGATCACGAGCTTCTCCTACGAGCAGTACTTC. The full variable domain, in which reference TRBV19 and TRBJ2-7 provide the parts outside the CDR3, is DGGITQSPKYLFRKEGQNVTLSCEQNLNHDAMYWYRQDPGQGLRLIYYSQIVNDFQKGDIAEGYSVSREKKESFPLTVTSAQKNPTAFYLCASSIKQGITSFSYEQYFGPGTRLTVT.

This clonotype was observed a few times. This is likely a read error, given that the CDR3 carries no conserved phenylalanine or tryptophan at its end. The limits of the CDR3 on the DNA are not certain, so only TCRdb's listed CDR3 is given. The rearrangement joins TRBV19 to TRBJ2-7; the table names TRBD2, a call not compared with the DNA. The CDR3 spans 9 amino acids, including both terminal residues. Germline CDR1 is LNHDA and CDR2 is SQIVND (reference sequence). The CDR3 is CDPQGGLAG.

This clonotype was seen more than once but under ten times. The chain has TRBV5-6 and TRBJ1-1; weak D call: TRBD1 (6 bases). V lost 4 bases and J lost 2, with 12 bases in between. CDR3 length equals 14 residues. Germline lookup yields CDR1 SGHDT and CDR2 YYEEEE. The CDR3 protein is CASSLGAGNTEAFF. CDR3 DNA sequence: TGTGCCAGCAGCCTGGGGGCGGGAAACACTGAAGCTTTCTTT.

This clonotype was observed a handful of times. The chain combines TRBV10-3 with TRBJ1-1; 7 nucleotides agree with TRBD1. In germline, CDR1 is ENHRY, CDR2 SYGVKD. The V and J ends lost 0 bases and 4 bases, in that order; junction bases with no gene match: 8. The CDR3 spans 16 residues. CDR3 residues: CAISESSGGGSTEAFF. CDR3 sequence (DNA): TGTGCCATCAGTGAGTCGTCAGGGGGAGGTAGCACTGAAGCTTTCTTT.

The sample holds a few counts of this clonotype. CDR3 bases: TGTGCCAGCAGTTCCAGCTCAATAACTGAAAAACTGTTTTTT. Translating it yields CASSSSSITEKLFF. The V and J genes are TRBV6-6 and TRBJ1-4; no reliable D call. With 4 bases removed from V and 7 bases from J, the gap between germline ends came to 13 bases. The CDR3 is 14 residues long. Germline loops: CDR1 MNHNY, CDR2 SVGAGI (reference sequence).

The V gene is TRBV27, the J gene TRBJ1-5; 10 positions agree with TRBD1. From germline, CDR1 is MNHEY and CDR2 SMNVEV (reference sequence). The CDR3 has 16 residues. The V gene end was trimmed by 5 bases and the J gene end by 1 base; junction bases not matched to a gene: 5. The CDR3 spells CASSPTGGGSNQPQHF. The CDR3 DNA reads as TGTGCCAGCAGTCCGACAGGGGGCGGAAGCAATCAGCCCCAGCATTTT.

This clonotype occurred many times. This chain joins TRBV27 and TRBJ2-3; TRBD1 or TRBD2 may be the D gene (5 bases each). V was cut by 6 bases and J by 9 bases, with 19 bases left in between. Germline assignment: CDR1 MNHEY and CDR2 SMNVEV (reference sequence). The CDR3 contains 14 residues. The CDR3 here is CASRTGTLGKTQYF. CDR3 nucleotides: TGTGCCAGCAGGACCGGGACCCTGGGGAAAACGCAGTATTTT.

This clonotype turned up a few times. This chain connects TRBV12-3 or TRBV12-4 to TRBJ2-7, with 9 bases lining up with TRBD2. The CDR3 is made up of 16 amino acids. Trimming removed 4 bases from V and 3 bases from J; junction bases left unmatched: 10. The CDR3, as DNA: TGTGCCAGCAGTTCACCAGGACAACTAGCGGGCTACGAGCAGTACTTC. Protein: CASSSPGQLAGYEQYF.